This T cell receptor beta chain was recorded in a study of multiple sclerosis patients with progressive multifocal leukoencephalopathy. This was a survey-level run. Every PCR reaction included synthetic inline CDR3 controls for all V-J pairings. Here immunoSEQ multiplex PCR was the method, and the copy in TCRdb shows in-frame clones only, minus some. This repertoire shows tens of thousands of clones, 87% found once; its top ten account for approximately 3%. The V gene lost 3 bases and the J gene lost 2 bases, with 7 bases spanning the gap. CDR1 and CDR2 from the germline V gene are SGHAT and FQNNGV. CDR3 length equals 13 residues. As to time point: time of PML onset. Every listed patient previously received interferon beta; all PML patients were women. This clone has only one observation.

The receptor was isolated from a human donor with progressive multifocal leukoencephalopathy. This rearrangement joins TRBV11-2 to TRBJ2-5, with D hard to call. The specimen was PBMCs, collected from a patient treated with natalizumab. The CDR3 loop reads CASSFGTQETQYF. CDR3 DNA: TGTGCCAGCAGCTTTGGCACTCAAGAGACCCAGTACTTC.